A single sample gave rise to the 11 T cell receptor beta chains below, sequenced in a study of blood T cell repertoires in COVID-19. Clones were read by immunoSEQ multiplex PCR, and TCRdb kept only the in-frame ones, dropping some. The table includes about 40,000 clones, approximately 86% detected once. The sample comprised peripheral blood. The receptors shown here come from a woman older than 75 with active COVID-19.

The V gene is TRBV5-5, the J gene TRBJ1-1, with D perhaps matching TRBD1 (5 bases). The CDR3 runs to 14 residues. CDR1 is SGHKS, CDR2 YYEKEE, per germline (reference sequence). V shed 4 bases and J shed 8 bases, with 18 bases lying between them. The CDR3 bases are TGTGCCAGCAGCAAAGAGTGGGGTGGGGCCGAAGCTTTCTTT. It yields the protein CASSKEWGGAEAFF.

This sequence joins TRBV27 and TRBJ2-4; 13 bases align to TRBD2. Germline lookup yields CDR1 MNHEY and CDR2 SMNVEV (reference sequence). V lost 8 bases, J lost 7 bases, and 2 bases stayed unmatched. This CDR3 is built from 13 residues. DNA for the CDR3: TGTGCCAGCCGGACTAGCGGGGGTAACATTCAGTACTTC. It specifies CASRTSGGNIQYF.

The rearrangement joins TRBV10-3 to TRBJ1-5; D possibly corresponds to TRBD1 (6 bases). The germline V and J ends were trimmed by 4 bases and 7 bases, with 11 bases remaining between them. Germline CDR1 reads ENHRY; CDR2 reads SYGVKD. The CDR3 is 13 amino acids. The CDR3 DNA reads TGTGCCATCAGTGTACAGGGAGGGCAGCCCCAGCATTTT. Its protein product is CAISVQGGQPQHF.

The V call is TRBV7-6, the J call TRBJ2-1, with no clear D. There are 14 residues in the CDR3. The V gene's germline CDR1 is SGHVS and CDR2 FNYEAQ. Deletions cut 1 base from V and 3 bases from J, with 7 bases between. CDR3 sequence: CASSLVGFYNEQFF. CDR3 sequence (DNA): TGTGCCAGCAGCTTAGTCGGTTTCTACAATGAGCAGTTCTTC.

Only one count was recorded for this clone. CDR3 loop: CASSLGGEQFF. Here the CDR3 DNA reads TGTGCCAGCAGCCTAGGAGGCGAGCAGTTCTTC. The rearrangement uses TRBV6-2 or TRBV6-3 and TRBJ2-1, with D tentatively TRBD2 (5 bases). The CDR3 is 11 residues long. Trimming cost V 6 bases and J 10 bases, with 10 bases left between them. CDR1 and CDR2 (germline): MNHEY, SVGEGT.

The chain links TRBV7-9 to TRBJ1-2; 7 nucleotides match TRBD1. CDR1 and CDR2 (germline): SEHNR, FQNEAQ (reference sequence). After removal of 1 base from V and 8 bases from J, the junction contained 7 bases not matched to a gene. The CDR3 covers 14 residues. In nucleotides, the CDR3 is TGTGCCAGCAGCTTAGGGACAGGCGCAGAGGGCTACACCTTC. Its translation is CASSLGTGAEGYTF.

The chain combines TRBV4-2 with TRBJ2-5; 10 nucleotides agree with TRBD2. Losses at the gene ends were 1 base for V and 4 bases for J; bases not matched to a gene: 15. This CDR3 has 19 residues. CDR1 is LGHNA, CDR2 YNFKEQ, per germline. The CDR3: CASSQGAPRQRGGRETQYF. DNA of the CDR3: TGTGCCAGCAGCCAAGGGGCCCCCCGGCAGCGGGGGGGCCGAGAGACCCAGTACTTC.

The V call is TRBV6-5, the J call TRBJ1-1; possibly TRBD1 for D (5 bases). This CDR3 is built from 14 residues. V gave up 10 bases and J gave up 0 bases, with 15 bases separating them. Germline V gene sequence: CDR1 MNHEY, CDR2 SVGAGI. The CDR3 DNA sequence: TGTGCCACGGGCGGAGGGGTCCTGAACACTGAAGCTTTCTTT. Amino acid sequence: CATGGGVLNTEAFF.

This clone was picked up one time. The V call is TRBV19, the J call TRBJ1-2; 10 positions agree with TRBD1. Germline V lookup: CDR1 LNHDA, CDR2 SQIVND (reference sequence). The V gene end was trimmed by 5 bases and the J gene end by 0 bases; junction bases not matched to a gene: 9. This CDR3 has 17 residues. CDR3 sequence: CASSPPGQGKTNYGYTF. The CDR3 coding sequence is TGTGCCAGTAGTCCGCCGGGACAGGGGAAGACTAACTATGGCTACACCTTC.

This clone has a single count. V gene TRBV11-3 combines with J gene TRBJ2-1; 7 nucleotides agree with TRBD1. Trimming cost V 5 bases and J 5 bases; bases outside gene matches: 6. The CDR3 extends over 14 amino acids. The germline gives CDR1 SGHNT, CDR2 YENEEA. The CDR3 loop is CASSPGQADNEQFF. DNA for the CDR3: TGTGCCAGCAGCCCAGGACAGGCTGACAATGAGCAGTTCTTC.

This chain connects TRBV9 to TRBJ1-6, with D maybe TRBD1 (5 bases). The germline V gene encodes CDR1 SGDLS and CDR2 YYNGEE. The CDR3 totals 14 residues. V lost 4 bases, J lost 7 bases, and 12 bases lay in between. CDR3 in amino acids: CASSLGQGNSPLHF. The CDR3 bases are TGTGCCAGCAGCTTGGGGCAGGGCAATTCACCCCTCCACTTT.